The 9 T cell receptor beta chains below all came from one sample that was sequenced in a study of T cells in Graves' hyperthyroidism and ophthalmopathy. Amplified TCR beta CDR3 regions derived from RNA transcripts. A first-round RT-PCR of the TCR CDR3 used the HTBI primer set. TCRdb redid the calling of the multiplex PCR reads with MiXCR, one entry per CDR3 protein. The sample includes about 420,000 distinct CDR3 sequences, around 14% of them seen just once. The sequenced material came from blood. These receptors originate from a woman aged 18-29 years with Graves' hyperthyroidism.

This clonotype appeared a few times. The chain uses TRBV28 and TRBJ2-6, with unresolved D. The V gene's germline CDR1 is MDHEN and CDR2 SYDVKM. The V gene lost 5 bases and the J gene lost 0 bases, with 8 bases spanning the gap. The CDR3 extends over 15 amino acids. CDR3 sequence reads: CASSPIGSGANVLTF. CDR3 bases: TGTGCCAGCAGTCCCATCGGCTCTGGGGCCAACGTCCTGACTTTC.

The chain carries TRBV27 and TRBJ1-4; D is unclear. The CDR3 spans 11 residues. The V end was cut by 6 bases, the J end by 5 bases, with 4 bases between. Germline CDR1 and CDR2: MNHEY and SMNVEV (reference sequence). The CDR3 region has the DNA TGTGCCAGCAGACGAAATGAAAAACTGTTTTTT. Protein product: CASRRNEKLFF.

This clonotype was detected ten times or more. CDR3 loop: CASSPNEVNEKLFF. Here the CDR3 DNA reads TGTGCCAGCTCACCAAACGAGGTCAATGAAAAACTGTTTTTT. This chain connects TRBV18 to TRBJ1-4; D is unresolved. The CDR3 runs 14 residues. Germline V CDR1 and CDR2: KGHSH, LQKENI. V was cut by 2 bases and J by 5 bases, with 9 bases left in between.

There are many counts of this clonotype. The rearrangement uses TRBV5-1 and TRBJ2-2; the D gene could be TRBD1 or TRBD2 (5 bases each). V was clipped by 3 bases and J by 5 bases, with 5 bases between them. The CDR3 spans 12 residues. From germline, CDR1 is SGHRS and CDR2 YFSETQ. Here the CDR3 reads CASSWGTGELFF. The DNA of the CDR3 is TGCGCCAGCAGCTGGGGGACCGGGGAGCTGTTTTTT.

The chain carries TRBV19 and TRBJ2-7; no firm D call. The V gene lost 5 bases and the J gene lost 2 bases, with 13 bases spanning the gap. Germline CDR1 and CDR2: LNHDA and SQIVND (reference sequence). The CDR3 is made up of 14 amino acids. CDR3 coding DNA: TGTGCCAGTAGTGTCAACACGGATACCTACGAGCAGTACTTC. The encoded protein is CASSVNTDTYEQYF.

This clonotype came up many times. The V call is TRBV28, the J call TRBJ1-2; 10 nucleotides line up with TRBD1. The ends lost 3 bases at V and 6 bases at J; junction bases unmatched: 10. This CDR3 contains 16 residues. CDR1 and CDR2 from the germline V gene are MDHEN and SYDVKM. DNA of the CDR3: TGTGCCAGCAGTTTCTTTCCCAGACAGGGGGCAGATGGCTACACCTTC. Its protein product is CASSFFPRQGADGYTF.

This clonotype has ten or more counts. This chain links TRBV4-1 with TRBJ2-3; TRBD2 agrees at 10 bases. This CDR3 comprises 17 residues. The ends lost 0 bases at V and 6 bases at J; junction bases unmatched: 9. Germline V gene data show CDR1 as MGHRA and CDR2 as YSYEKL. CDR3 loop: CASSQDGRLAGADTQYF. The DNA for the CDR3 is TGCGCCAGCAGCCAAGATGGGCGGCTAGCGGGGGCGGATACGCAGTATTTT.

This clonotype was picked up a small number of times. A much larger clonotype is one base distant, so this may be a read error. This chain uses TRBV20-1 with TRBJ2-3, with 11 bases matching TRBD2. The CDR3 extends over 17 amino acids. Germline loops: CDR1 DFQATT, CDR2 SNEGSKA (reference sequence). The CDR3 here is CSAGDWRVAGGPDTQYF. CDR3 nucleotides: TGCAGTGCTGGAGATTGGAGGGTAGCGGGGGGGCCAGATACGCAGTATTTT.

This clonotype was detected ten times or more. The J gene is TRBJ1-1, the V gene TRBV19; tentatively, D is TRBD1 (6 bases). Germline loops: CDR1 LNHDA, CDR2 SQIVND (reference sequence). This CDR3 contains 14 residues. Trimming took off 3 bases at V and 1 base at J, with 9 bases between the two ends. In nucleotides, the CDR3 is TGTGCCAGTAGTATTGGGGGCTCGAACACTGAAGCTTTCTTT. Translation: CASSIGGSNTEAFF.